This entry concerns a single TCR beta chain. What it binds is unknown. Peptide-pool stimulation followed by sequencing identified expanded antigen-specific CD4+ clonotypes in the ViraFEST assay. CD4+ T cells were isolated after roughly nine days of culture. Either the BNT162b2 or mRNA-1273 vaccine was given to participants in two doses. Vaccinated recipients, who were negative for nucleocapsid antibodies, had no history of SARS-CoV-2 infection. This sample is drawn from a study of vaccination effects on CD4 cells after COVID-19. Study-level information: The median interval between the second dose and post-vaccine sampling was 72 days.

General study points: Late post-vaccination samples showed marked contraction of infection- and vaccine-induced clones.

V lost 1 base, J lost 0 bases, and 10 bases lay in between. Looked up from germline, CDR1 is MNHEY and CDR2 is SVGAGI. The CDR3 runs to 16 residues. Measured with immunoSEQ multiplex PCR; TCRdb has only the in-frame clones, and not every one. The sample yields roughly 41,000 clones, around 70% seen once. Here the sequenced sample was CD4+ T cells from PBMCs cultured with HCoV-OC43 spike peptides, taken after COVID-19 vaccination. Noted subset: HCoV-OC43 spike overlapping peptide pool stimulation. J is TRBJ1-3 and V is TRBV6-5; D possibly corresponds to TRBD1 (5 bases). The TCR was taken from a human donor who received a COVID-19 vaccine. This CDR3 reads CASSYWDGHSGNTIYF. CDR3 DNA sequence: TGTGCCAGCAGTTACTGGGACGGCCACTCTGGAAACACCATATATTTT.